This is a list of T cell receptor beta chains from one sample in a study of lymphopenia after photon versus proton radiotherapy. Measured with immunoSEQ multiplex PCR; TCRdb has only the in-frame clones, and not every one. The data contain more than 50,000 clones, about 83% of them singletons. This sample comprised peripheral blood, obtained from a patient treated with photon-based radiotherapy. The receptors derive from a man over 45 with gastric cancer. CDR3s include the opening cysteine and the closing phenylalanine or tryptophan. The D gene is left open where the match is weak. A clone size is listed for some rows: how often the clone was seen (once, few, many), or a class if it is expanded.

TRBJ2-7 TRBV9 TRBD1 NA TGTGCCAGCAGCCTTCGACAGGGGGCTTACGAGCAGTACTTC CASSLRQGAYEQYF
TRBJ2-7 TRBV7-8 TRBD1 few TGTGCCAGCAGCCTCGCACCGGGACAGGGGGACGAGCAGTACTTC CASSLAPGQGDEQYF
TRBJ2-1 TRBV5-8 NA NA TGTGCCAGCAGCCCCCTGAGCACCTACAATGAGCAGTTCTTC CASSPLSTYNEQFF
TRBJ2-1 TRBV19 NA once TGTGCCACCCGCGGGACTTACAATGAGCAGTTCTTC CATRGTYNEQFF
TRBJ1-1 TRBV5-1 TRBD1 NA TGCGCCAGCAGCCCTGAGAGGGACAGAGAAGCTTTCTTT CASSPERDREAFF
TRBJ2-2 TRBV7-9 TRBD1 NA TGTGCCAGCAGCTTAGAGCAGGGGGCGGAGCGGTTCGGAACCGGGGAGCTGTTTTTT CASSLEQGAERFGTGELFF
TRBJ2-5 TRBV7-5 NA NA TGTGTCAGAAGCTTAATGTGGTACGCGAATACCCAAGAGACCCAGTACTTC CVRSLMWYANTQETQYF
TRBJ2-1 TRBV5-1 TRBD2 NA TGCGCCAGCAGCCTCGGACTAGCGGGAGACGAGCAGTTCTTC CASSLGLAGDEQFF
TRBJ2-3 TRBV29-1 NA few TGCAGCGTTTTGTATGCCAATACGCAGTATTTT CSVLYANTQYF
TRBJ2-1 TRBV5-8 NA NA TGTGCCAGCAGCTTGGCCAGCGGAGCCTACAATGAGCAGTTCTTC CASSLASGAYNEQFF
TRBJ2-1 TRBV28 NA NA TGTGCCAGCAGTTTAACCTCGAGGGACAATGAGCAGTTCTTC CASSLTSRDNEQFF
TRBJ1-1 TRBV6-6 TRBD1 NA TGTGCCAGCAGTTACCCGGACAGGGGAGAAGCTTTCTTT CASSYPDRGEAFF
TRBJ2-3 TRBV12-5 NA NA TGTGCTAGTGCCCCCGGGACATTTGACACAGATACGCAGTATTTT CASAPGTFDTDTQYF
TRBJ2-2 TRBV13 TRBD2 once TGTGCCAGCAGCTCGGGACTAGCGGGATTGGGCGGGGAGCTGTTTTTT CASSSGLAGLGGELFF
TRBJ2-1 TRBV7-9 NA NA TGTGCCAGCCTCCTTGTGGATGAGCAGTTCTTC CASLLVDEQFF
TRBJ2-3 TRBV12-5 TRBD2 NA TGTGCTAGTGGTCTACGGGGGGTTACGCAGTATTTT CASGLRGVTQYF
TRBJ2-7 TRBV12-5 NA NA TGTGCTAGTCGAGGAAACGCCTACGAGCAGTACTTC CASRGNAYEQYF
TRBJ1-1 TRBV19 NA many TGTGCCAGTATTCACCTACGAGGTAACGCTGAAGCTTTCTTT CASIHLRGNAEAFF
TRBJ2-3 TRBV28 NA NA TGTGCCAGCAGTTCCCCACCGGAGGTAACAGATACGCAGTATTTT CASSSPPEVTDTQYF
TRBJ1-4 TRBV5-1 NA NA TGCGCCAGCAGCTACACTCAACAGGGTAAAGGGGAAAAACTGTTTTTT CASSYTQQGKGEKLFF
TRBJ2-1 TRBV14 TRBD1 NA TGTGCCAGCAGCCAAGGAAGAGGGGGACAGGTCTCCTACAATGAGCAGTTCTTC CASSQGRGGQVSYNEQFF
TRBJ1-6 TRBV28 NA NA TGTGCCAGCAGTTTGAGGACGGGATATAATTCACCCCTCCACTTT CASSLRTGYNSPLHF
TRBJ2-3 TRBV6-5 NA NA TGTGCCAGCAACGACCGGGACTTCGGAGATACGCAGTATTTT CASNDRDFGDTQYF
TRBJ1-2 TRBV5-6 NA NA TGTGCCAGCAGCTTTTACTCGACAGGTCACTATGGCTACACCTTC CASSFYSTGHYGYTF
TRBJ1-3 TRBV6-5 NA NA TGTGCCAGCAGTCCCCCCGGGTCCTCTGGAAACACCATATATTTT CASSPPGSSGNTIYF
TRBJ2-7 TRBV6-4 NA NA TGTGCCAGCAGTGACCCCTCTATCCCCAAAGTCTACGAGCAGTACTTC CASSDPSIPKVYEQYF
TRBJ2-6 TRBV30 NA NA TGTGCCTGGAGTTCTGGGGCCAACGTCCTGACTTTC CAWSSGANVLTF
TRBJ2-7 TRBV29-1 TRBD1 NA TGCAGCGTTGAGAGCCCGGACAGGGAGCAGTACTTC CSVESPDREQYF
TRBJ1-2 TRBV29-1 NA NA TGCAGCGTTGAAAGCGCAGGCAACTATGGCTACACCTTC CSVESAGNYGYTF
TRBJ2-7 TRBV27 TRBD1 NA TGTGCCAGCAGTTTCCTAGGGGGACAGGGGAGCTCCTACGAGCAGTACTTC CASSFLGGQGSSYEQYF
TRBJ2-7 TRBV29-1 NA NA TGCAGCGTTGAAGATCAAAAGGGTTACGAGCAGTACTTC CSVEDQKGYEQYF
TRBJ2-7 TRBV18 TRBD2 NA TGTGCCAGCTCACCCGGACTAGCGGGGTCCGTCTACGAGCAGTACTTC CASSPGLAGSVYEQYF
TRBJ2-7 TRBV28 NA NA TGTGCCAGCAGCCTGGACCGGAGATACGAGCAGTACTTC CASSLDRRYEQYF
TRBJ1-2 TRBV7-2 TRBD1 NA TGTGCCAGCAGCCCTAGCGGGGACAGGAGTCTTTATGGCTACACCTTC CASSPSGDRSLYGYTF
TRBJ1-2 TRBV5-5 NA few TGTGCCAGCAGCTTGGGAGGGGGAGTATCCTATGGCTACACCTTC CASSLGGGVSYGYTF
TRBJ2-7 TRBV9 NA NA TGTGCCAGCAGTGGAGGCAGGCCCAACCTCTACGAGCAGTACTTC CASSGGRPNLYEQYF
TRBJ1-1 TRBV30 NA NA TGTGCCTGGATTCAGTCAGGGGTAACTGAAGCTTTCTTT CAWIQSGVTEAFF
TRBJ2-7 TRBV28 NA NA TGTGCCAGCAGTTTGGCGCGGAGCTCCTACGAGCAGTACTTC CASSLARSSYEQYF
TRBJ1-4 TRBV28 TRBD1 NA TGTGCCAGCAGTTTATTCTCCAGGGGGCGAATGAGTAATGAAAAACTGTTTTTT CASSLFSRGRMSNEKLFF
TRBJ2-1 TRBV5-1 NA NA TGCGCCAGCAGCTTATTCGGGACATCCTACAATGAGCAGTTCTTC CASSLFGTSYNEQFF
TRBJ2-3 TRBV5-4 TRBD1 NA TGTGCCAGCAGCCTTAGGGGACAGGGGGCTGGAGATACGCAGTATTTT CASSLRGQGAGDTQYF
TRBJ1-3 TRBV4-1 NA few TGCGCCAGCAGCATCCAGCAGACCTCTGGAAACACCATATATTTT CASSIQQTSGNTIYF
TRBJ2-3 TRBV15 TRBD1 few TGTGCCACCAGCCGATCCATTACCGCCGGGACAGGGGGCACAGATACGCAGTATTTT CATSRSITAGTGGTDTQYF
TRBJ2-3 TRBV27 TRBD2 NA TGTGCCAGCAGTCAAGGATGGGGAGGGTCCACAGATACGCAGTATTTT CASSQGWGGSTDTQYF
TRBJ1-2 TRBV5-4 NA NA TGTGCCAGCAGCTTGACAGGGACTAACTATGGCTACACCTTC CASSLTGTNYGYTF
TRBJ2-6 TRBV29-1 NA NA TGCAGCGCCGACATCGCTGGTGGGGCCAACGTCCTGACTTTC CSADIAGGANVLTF
TRBJ2-3 TRBV15 TRBD2 NA TGTGCCACCAGCAGAGATTTGGCTAGCGGGTTCACAGATACGCAGTATTTT CATSRDLASGFTDTQYF
TRBJ2-1 TRBV10-2 NA NA TGCGCCAGCAGCGCCATTCCAGGGAAAGGGGAGCAGTTCTTC CASSAIPGKGEQFF
TRBJ2-7 TRBV2 TRBD2 NA TGTGCCAGCAGCATACGGACTAGCGGGAAATCCTACGAGCAGTACTTC CASSIRTSGKSYEQYF
TRBJ1-1 TRBV2 NA NA TGTGCCAGCACTGGCGGGGGGACCTTGAACACTGAAGCTTTCTTT CASTGGGTLNTEAFF
TRBJ2-3 TRBV7-9 TRBD2 NA TGTGCCAGCAGCTTAGGGAACCTAGCGGTTAGCACAGATACGCAGTATTTT CASSLGNLAVSTDTQYF
TRBJ1-5 TRBV7-3 TRBD1 NA TGTGCCAGCAGCAAAACTGGACAGGGGGGGCCCCAGCATTTT CASSKTGQGGPQHF
TRBJ2-1 TRBV9 TRBD2 NA TGTGCCAGCAGCGTAGATTGGGGCTGGGCTAGCGGGATCGATTTCCAGTTCTTC CASSVDWGWASGIDFQFF
TRBJ1-2 TRBV30 NA NA TGTGCCTGGAGATACCAGGGGATCTATGGCTACACCTTC CAWRYQGIYGYTF
TRBJ2-3 TRBV5-1 NA NA TGCGCCAGCAGCTTTCGTACAGGGGATACGCAGTATTTT CASSFRTGDTQYF
TRBJ1-4 TRBV7-2 TRBD1 NA TGTGCCAGCAGCTTAGACAGGGGGCGGGGTAATGAAAAACTGTTTTTT CASSLDRGRGNEKLFF
TRBJ2-3 TRBV28 NA NA TGTGCCAGCAGTTCACCCAAGAGTACAGATACGCAGTATTTT CASSSPKSTDTQYF
TRBJ2-3 TRBV7-6 TRBD1 NA TGTGCCAGCAGCTTCTTTCGGGACAGCAATGAGAGAACGCAGTATTTT CASSFFRDSNERTQYF
TRBJ1-6 TRBV7-2 TRBD1 once TGTGCCAGCAGCGAGAGACAGGGGAGGTTCAATTCACCCCTCCACTTT CASSERQGRFNSPLHF
TRBJ2-5 TRBV5-1 TRBD2 NA TGCGCCAGCAGTCCTTCGACTAGCGGGAGGGGTGAGACCCAGTACTTC CASSPSTSGRGETQYF